These 10 T cell receptor beta chains came from one sample sequenced in a study of vaccination and CD4 T cells after COVID-19. These receptors are not linked to any known antigen. As for treatment: roughly 10-day PBMC culture with coronavirus spike peptide pools or control peptides (ViraFEST assay). An Oncomine TCR Beta short-read assay was used to sequence the DNA from cultured CD4+ T cells. Using its own MiXCR run on the PCR reads, TCRdb lists one record per CDR3 protein. The sample holds approximately 15,000 distinct CDR3 sequences, approximately 57% seen once. Sequencing was performed on CD4+ T cells from blood, cultured in vitro. These receptors originate from a human donor who had recovered from COVID-19.

Written as DNA, the CDR3 is TGTGCCAGCAGCCCCCTGTTAGGGGGATTAGCGGATACGCAGTATTTT. Protein product: CASSPLLGGLADTQYF. The chain links TRBV11-2 to TRBJ2-3, with a tentative D call TRBD1 (6 bases). In germline, CDR1 is SGHAT, CDR2 FQNNGV. The CDR3 spans 16 residues. V shed 5 bases and J shed 6 bases, with 21 bases lying between them.

The V gene is TRBV6-1, the J gene TRBJ2-7, with D possibly being TRBD2 (5 bases). Germline V lookup: CDR1 MNHNS, CDR2 SASEGT. V dropped 10 bases and J dropped 3 bases, with 16 bases sitting between them. This CDR3 contains 13 residues. The CDR3: CATQGRGFYEQYF. The CDR3 DNA is TGTGCCACACAAGGGAGAGGTTTCTACGAGCAGTACTTC.

J is TRBJ1-1 and V is TRBV3-1, with D hard to call. Trimming shortened V by 1 base and J by 3 bases, and 12 bases separated the two germline ends. Germline values: CDR1 LGHDT, CDR2 YNNKEL (reference sequence). This CDR3 contains 15 residues. The CDR3 protein is CASSQAGRRDTEAFF. CDR3 DNA: TGTGCCAGCAGCCAAGCGGGAAGGCGGGACACTGAAGCTTTCTTT.

The table lists this clonotype with a few counts. The genes are TRBV20-1 and TRBJ2-3, with 8 positions matching TRBD2. This CDR3 has 15 amino acids. Trimming at V came to 6 bases and at J to 0 bases, leaving 8 bases not matched to a gene. Germline V CDR1 and CDR2: DFQATT, SNEGSKA (reference sequence). In nucleotides, the CDR3 is TGCAGTGCCGGCAGCCCTAGCGGGAGCACAGATACGCAGTATTTT. This codes for CSAGSPSGSTDTQYF.

The chain joins TRBV11-2 to TRBJ1-5; D possibly corresponds to TRBD1 (5 bases). Germline CDR1 reads SGHAT; CDR2 reads FQNNGV. V lost 3 bases to trimming and J lost 5 bases, with 8 bases between them. This CDR3 spans 13 amino acids. The CDR3 region is CASSLDNYQPQHF. The CDR3 DNA follows: TGTGCCAGCAGCTTGGACAATTATCAGCCCCAGCATTTT.

This clonotype occurred a few times. The rearrangement links TRBV5-4 to TRBJ2-7, with D tentatively TRBD1 (6 bases). The germline gives CDR1 SGHNT, CDR2 YYREEE (reference sequence). The CDR3 sequence is 14 residues long. V lost 2 bases and J lost 6, with 15 bases in between. The CDR3: CASSFVQGSSEQYF. The CDR3 DNA follows: TGTGCCAGCAGCTTTGTACAGGGCTCAAGCGAGCAGTACTTC.

J is TRBJ1-2 and V is TRBV4-1; D gene unclear. V was pared by 0 bases and J by 3 bases, with 11 bases between. Germline CDR1 MGHRA, CDR2 YSYEKL. The length of the CDR3 is 15 residues. In DNA form, the CDR3 reads TGCGCCAGCAGCCAAGATACAGCCCCTTACTATGGCTACACCTTC. It is translated as CASSQDTAPYYGYTF.

This chain uses TRBV6-1 with TRBJ2-7; D assignment may be TRBD1 or TRBD2 (6 bases each). CDR3 length: 16 residues. Trimming shortened V by 6 bases and J by 2 bases, and 20 bases separated the two germline ends. Germline V gene sequence: CDR1 MNHNS, CDR2 SASEGT. The DNA of the CDR3 is TGTGCCAGCAGCCCGGAGGGCCAAGGGGGGACCTACGAGCAGTACTTC. It yields the protein CASSPEGQGGTYEQYF.

With regard to this clonotype: At one boundary the junction diverges from the germline segment, which might be a read error. The chain links TRBV7-3 to TRBJ2-1; possibly TRBD1 for D (6 bases). Germline CDR1 reads SGHTA; CDR2 reads FQGTGA. CDR3 length: 16 residues. The DNA for the CDR3 is TGTGCCAGCAGCCCATACTCTGAAGGGGGACGCATTGAGCGGTTCTTC. Its translation: CASSPYSEGGRIERFF.

The J gene is TRBJ1-1, the V gene TRBV4-1; 7 bases are shared with TRBD1. The CDR3 has 16 amino acids. Germline CDR1 and CDR2: MGHRA and YSYEKL. V trimming: 6 bases; J trimming: 0 bases; junction bases outside the gene matches: 10. The CDR3 loop is CASRVDIRGLNTEAFF. The CDR3 DNA reads TGCGCCAGCAGAGTAGACATAAGGGGGCTGAACACTGAAGCTTTCTTT.